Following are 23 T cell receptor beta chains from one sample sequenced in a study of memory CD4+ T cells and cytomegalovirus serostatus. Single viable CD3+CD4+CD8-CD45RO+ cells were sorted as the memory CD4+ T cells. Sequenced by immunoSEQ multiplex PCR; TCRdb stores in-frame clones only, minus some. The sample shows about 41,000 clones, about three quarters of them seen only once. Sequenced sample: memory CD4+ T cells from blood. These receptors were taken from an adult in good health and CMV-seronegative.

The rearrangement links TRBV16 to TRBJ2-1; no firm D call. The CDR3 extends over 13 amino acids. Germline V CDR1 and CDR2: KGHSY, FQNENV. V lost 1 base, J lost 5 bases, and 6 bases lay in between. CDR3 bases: TGTGCCAGCAGCCAATTTAGCCACAATGAGCAGTTCTTC. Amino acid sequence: CASSQFSHNEQFF.

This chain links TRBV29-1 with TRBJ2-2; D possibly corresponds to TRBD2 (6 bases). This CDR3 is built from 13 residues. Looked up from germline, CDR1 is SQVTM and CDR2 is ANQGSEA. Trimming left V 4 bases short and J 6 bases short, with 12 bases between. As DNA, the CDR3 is TGCAGCGTTGGACTAGTTGGCTCCGGGGAGCTGTTTTTT. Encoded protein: CSVGLVGSGELFF.

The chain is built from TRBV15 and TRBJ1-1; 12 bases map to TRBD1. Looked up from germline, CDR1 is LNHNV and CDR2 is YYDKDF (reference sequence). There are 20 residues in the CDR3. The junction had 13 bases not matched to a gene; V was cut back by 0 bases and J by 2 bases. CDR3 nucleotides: TGTGCCACCAGCAGAGATCCCTTTTGGGGGACAGGGGGCTTCAACACTGAAGCTTTCTTT. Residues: CATSRDPFWGTGGFNTEAFF.

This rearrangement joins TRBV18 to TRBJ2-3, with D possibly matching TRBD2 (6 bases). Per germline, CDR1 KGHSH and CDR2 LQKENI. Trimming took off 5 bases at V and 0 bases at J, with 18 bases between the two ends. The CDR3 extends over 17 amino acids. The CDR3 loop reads CASSSLGAGPSTDTQYF. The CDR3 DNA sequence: TGTGCCAGCTCATCCTTGGGCGCGGGACCTAGCACAGATACGCAGTATTTT.

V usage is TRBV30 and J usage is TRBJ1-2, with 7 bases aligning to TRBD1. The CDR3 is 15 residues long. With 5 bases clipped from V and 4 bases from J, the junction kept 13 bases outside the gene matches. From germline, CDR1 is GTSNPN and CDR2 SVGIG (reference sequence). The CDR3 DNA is TGTGCCTGGGGACTCTCCACGGGACAGATCTATGGCTACACCTTC. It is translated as CAWGLSTGQIYGYTF.

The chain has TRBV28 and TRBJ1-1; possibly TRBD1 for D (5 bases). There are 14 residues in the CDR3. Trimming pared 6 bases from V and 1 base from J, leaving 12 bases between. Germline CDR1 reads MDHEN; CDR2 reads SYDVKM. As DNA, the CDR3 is TGTGCCAGCAGAATCGGACAAGCGAACACTGAAGCTTTCTTT. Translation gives CASRIGQANTEAFF.

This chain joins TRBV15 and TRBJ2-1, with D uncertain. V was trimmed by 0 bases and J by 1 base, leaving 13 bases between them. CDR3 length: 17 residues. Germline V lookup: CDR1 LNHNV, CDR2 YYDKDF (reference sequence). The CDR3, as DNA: TGTGCCACCAGCAGAGATCTGATAAGGGATTCCTACAATGAGCAGTTCTTC. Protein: CATSRDLIRDSYNEQFF.

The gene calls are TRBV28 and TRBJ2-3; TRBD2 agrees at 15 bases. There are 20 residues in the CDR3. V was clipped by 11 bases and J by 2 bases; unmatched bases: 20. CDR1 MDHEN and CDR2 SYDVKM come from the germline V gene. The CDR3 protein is CADRGGGLAGGLGNTDTQYF. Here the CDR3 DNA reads TGTGCCGACAGAGGGGGCGGACTAGCGGGAGGGCTCGGGAACACAGATACGCAGTATTTT.

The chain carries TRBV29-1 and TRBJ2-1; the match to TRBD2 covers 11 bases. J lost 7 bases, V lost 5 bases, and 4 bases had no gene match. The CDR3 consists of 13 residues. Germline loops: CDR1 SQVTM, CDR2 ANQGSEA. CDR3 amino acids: CSVSASGRNEQFF. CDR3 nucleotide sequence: TGCAGCGTTTCGGCTAGCGGGAGGAATGAGCAGTTCTTC.

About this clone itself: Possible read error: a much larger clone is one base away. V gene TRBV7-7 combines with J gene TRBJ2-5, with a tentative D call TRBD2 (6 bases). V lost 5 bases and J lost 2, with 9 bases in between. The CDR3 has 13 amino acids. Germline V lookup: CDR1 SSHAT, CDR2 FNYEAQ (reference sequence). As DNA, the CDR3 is TGTGCCAGCAGCGGGGACTTACAAGAGACCCAGTACTTC. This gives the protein CASSGDLQETQYF.

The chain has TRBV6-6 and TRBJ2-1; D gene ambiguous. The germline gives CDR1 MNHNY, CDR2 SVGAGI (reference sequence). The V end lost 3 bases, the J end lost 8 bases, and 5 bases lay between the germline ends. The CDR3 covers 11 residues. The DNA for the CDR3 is TGTGCCAGCAGTTATAAGGATGAGCAGTTCTTC. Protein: CASSYKDEQFF.

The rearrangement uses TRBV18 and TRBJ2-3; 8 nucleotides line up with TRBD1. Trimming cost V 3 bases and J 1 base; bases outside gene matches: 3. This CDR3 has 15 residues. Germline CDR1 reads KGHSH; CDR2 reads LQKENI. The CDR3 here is CASSPGQVRTDTQYF. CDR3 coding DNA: TGTGCCAGCTCACCGGGACAGGTTCGCACAGATACGCAGTATTTT.

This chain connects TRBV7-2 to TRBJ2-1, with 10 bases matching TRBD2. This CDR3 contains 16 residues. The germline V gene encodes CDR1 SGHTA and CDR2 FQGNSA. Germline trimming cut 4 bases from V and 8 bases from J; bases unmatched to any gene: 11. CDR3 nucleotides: TGTGCCAGCAGCTCTAGCTCGGGGAGCGGGAGGGATGAGCAGTTCTTC. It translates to CASSSSSGSGRDEQFF.

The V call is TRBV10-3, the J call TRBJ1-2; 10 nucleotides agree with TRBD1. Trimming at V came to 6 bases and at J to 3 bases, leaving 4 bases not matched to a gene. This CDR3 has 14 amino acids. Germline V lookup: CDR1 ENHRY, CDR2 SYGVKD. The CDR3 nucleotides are TGTGCCATCAGAGTGGGGACAGGGGACTATGGCTACACCTTC. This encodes CAIRVGTGDYGYTF.

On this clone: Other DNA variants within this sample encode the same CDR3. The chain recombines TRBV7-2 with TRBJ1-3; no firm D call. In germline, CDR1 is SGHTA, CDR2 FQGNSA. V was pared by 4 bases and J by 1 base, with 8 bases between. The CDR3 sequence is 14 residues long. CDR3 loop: CASSSTASGNTIYF. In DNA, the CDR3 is TGTGCCAGCAGCTCGACGGCGTCTGGAAACACCATATATTTT.

The CDR3 nucleotides read TGTGCCAGCAGTTTGGGTGGGAATTCACCCCTCCACTTT. The encoded protein is CASSLGGNSPLHF. The V call is TRBV6-5, the J call TRBJ1-6; unclear D gene. The length of the CDR3 is 13 residues. V was clipped by 4 bases and J by 7 bases, with 8 bases between them. From germline, CDR1 is MNHEY and CDR2 SVGAGI.

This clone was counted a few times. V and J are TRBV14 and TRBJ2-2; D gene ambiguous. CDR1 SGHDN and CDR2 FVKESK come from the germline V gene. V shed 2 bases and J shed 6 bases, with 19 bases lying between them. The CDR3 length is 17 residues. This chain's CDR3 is CASSQILRASGPGELFF. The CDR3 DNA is TGTGCCAGCAGCCAAATTCTTAGGGCTAGTGGGCCCGGGGAGCTGTTTTTT.

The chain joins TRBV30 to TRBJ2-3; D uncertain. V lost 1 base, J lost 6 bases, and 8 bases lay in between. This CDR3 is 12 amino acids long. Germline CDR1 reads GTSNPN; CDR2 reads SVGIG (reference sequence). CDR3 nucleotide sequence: TGTGCCTGGAGTGCCTATGACGATACGCAGTATTTT. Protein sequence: CAWSAYDDTQYF. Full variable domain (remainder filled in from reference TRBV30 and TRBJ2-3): SQTIHQWPATLVQPVGSPLSLECTVEGTSNPNLYWYRQAAGRGLQLLFYSVGIGQISSEVPQNLSASRPQDRQFILSSKKLLLSDSGFYLCAWSAYDDTQYFGPGTRLTVL.

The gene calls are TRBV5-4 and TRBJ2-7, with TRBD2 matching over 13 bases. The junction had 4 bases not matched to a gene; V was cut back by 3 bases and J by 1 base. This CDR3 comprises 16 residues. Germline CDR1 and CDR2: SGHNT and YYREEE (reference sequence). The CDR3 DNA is TGTGCCAGCAGCTGGGGACTAGCGGGATCTTCCTACGAGCAGTACTTC. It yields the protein CASSWGLAGSSYEQYF.

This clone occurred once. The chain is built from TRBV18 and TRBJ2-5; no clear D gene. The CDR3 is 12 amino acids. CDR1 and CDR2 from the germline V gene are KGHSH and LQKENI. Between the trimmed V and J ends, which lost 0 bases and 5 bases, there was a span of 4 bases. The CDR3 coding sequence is TGTGCCAGCTCACCACCGATGGAGACCCAGTACTTC. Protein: CASSPPMETQYF. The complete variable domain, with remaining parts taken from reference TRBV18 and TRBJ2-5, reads NAGVMQNPRHLVRRRGQEARLRCSPMKGHSHVYWYRQLPEEGLKFMVYLQKENIIDESGMPKERFSAEFPKEGPSILRIQQVVRGDSAAYFCASSPPMETQYFGPGTRLLVL.

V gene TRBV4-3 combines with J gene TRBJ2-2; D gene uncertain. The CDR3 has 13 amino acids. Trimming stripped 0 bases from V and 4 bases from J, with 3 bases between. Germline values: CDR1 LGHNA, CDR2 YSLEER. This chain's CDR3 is CASSQDITGELFF. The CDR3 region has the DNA TGCGCCAGCAGCCAAGATATCACCGGGGAGCTGTTTTTT.

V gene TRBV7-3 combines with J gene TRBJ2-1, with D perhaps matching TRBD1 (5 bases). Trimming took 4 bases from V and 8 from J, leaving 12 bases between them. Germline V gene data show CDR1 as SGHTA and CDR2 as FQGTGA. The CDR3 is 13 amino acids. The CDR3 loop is CASSSEVRDEQFF. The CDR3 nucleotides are TGTGCCAGCAGCTCAGAGGTCAGGGATGAGCAGTTCTTC.

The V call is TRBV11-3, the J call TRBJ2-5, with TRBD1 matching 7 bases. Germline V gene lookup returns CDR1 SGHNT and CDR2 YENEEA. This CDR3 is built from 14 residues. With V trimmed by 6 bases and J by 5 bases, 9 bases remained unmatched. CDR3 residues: CASRQLQGLETQYF. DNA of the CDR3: TGTGCCAGCAGGCAACTACAGGGGTTGGAGACCCAGTACTTC.